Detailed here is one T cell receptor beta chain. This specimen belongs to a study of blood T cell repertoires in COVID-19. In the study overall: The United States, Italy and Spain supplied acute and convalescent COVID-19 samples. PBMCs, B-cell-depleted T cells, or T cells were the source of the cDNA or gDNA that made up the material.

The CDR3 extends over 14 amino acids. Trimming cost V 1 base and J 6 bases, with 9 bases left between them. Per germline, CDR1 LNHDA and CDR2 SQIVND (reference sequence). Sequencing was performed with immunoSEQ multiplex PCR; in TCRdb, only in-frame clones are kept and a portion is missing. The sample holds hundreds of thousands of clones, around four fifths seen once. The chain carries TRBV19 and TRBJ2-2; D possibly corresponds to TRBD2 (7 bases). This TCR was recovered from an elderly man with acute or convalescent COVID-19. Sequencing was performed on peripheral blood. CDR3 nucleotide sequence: TGTGCCAGTAGTATAGGGGGGGGCGCCGGGGAGCTGTTTTTT. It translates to CASSIGGGAGELFF.